The clone carrying this TCR beta chain was counted a few times. The antigen remains unidentified. In TCRdb, the RACE reads were re-called with MiXCR into one record per CDR3 protein. This table holds a few hundred thousand distinct CDR3 sequences, around 5.5% found once. These data come from a study of human T cells and chemical hapten exposure. Points from the study as a whole: Among expanded TCRs, significantly more large CDR3 similarity clusters formed than among controls.

Described time point: pre-sensitization, week 0. The sample's treatment: therapeutic diphenylcyclopropenone sensitization with weekly scalp DPC. Researchers sampled blood before each patch test went on. The CDR3 covers 20 residues. The germline CDR1 and CDR2 sequences are MNHEY and SVGAGI. The trim removed 0 bases at V and 0 bases at J, leaving 8 bases unmatched. Sequences were derived from whole blood, sampled in connection with sensitization to the hapten diphenylcyclopropenone (DPC). The origin of this receptor is a woman in her late teens or twenties with alopecia areata. Some clones in this sample may be carry-over from other donors' samples. This chain joins TRBV6-5 and TRBJ2-1, with 13 nucleotides matching TRBD2. The CDR3 nucleotides read TGTGCCAGCAGTTACTCATCTGGGACTAGCGGGGTTCTCTCCTACAATGAGCAGTTCTTC. Residues: CASSYSSGTSGVLSYNEQFF.